The rows below give T cell receptor beta chains drawn from one sample of a study of T cells in Graves' hyperthyroidism and ophthalmopathy. MiXCR, run by TCRdb on the multiplex PCR reads, gives a single entry per CDR3 protein. The sample has some 360,000 distinct CDR3 sequences; about a sixth are singletons. Sequencing input: blood. The source is a woman between 35 and 50 years old with Graves' ophthalmopathy. The CDR3 runs from the conserved cysteine through the conserved F or W. Each record gives: J gene, V gene, clone size, D gene, CDR3 protein, CDR3 DNA. D genes are given only for firm matches. Clone size is shown for a subset of rows, as once, few, many or a class of expanded clone.

j_gene: TRBJ1-2; v_gene: TRBV29-1; abundance: many; d_gene: -; CDR3aa: CSAKTVIYGYTF; CDR3nt: TGCAGCGCCAAGACAGTAATCTATGGCTACACCTTC
j_gene: TRBJ1-3; v_gene: TRBV28; abundance: many; d_gene: -; CDR3aa: CASSSGSDTIYF; CDR3nt: TGTGCCAGCAGTTCGGGGTCGGACACCATATATTTT
j_gene: TRBJ2-4; v_gene: TRBV6-1; abundance: many; d_gene: TRBD1; CDR3aa: CASRQGADDIQYF; CDR3nt: TGTGCCAGCAGACAGGGGGCCGACGACATTCAGTACTTC
j_gene: TRBJ2-5; v_gene: TRBV12-3/TRBV12-4; abundance: -; d_gene: -; CDR3aa: CASNLAGGETQYF; CDR3nt: TGTGCCAGCAACCTGGCAGGTGGGGAGACCCAGTACTTC
j_gene: TRBJ1-5; v_gene: TRBV6-5; abundance: many; d_gene: -; CDR3aa: CASSSRGQPQHF; CDR3nt: TGTGCCAGCAGTTCGAGAGGTCAGCCCCAGCATTTT
j_gene: TRBJ1-2; v_gene: TRBV30; abundance: many; d_gene: -; CDR3aa: CAWSVGQPYGYTF; CDR3nt: TGTGCCTGGAGTGTTGGGCAGCCCTATGGCTACACCTTC
j_gene: TRBJ1-5; v_gene: TRBV6-5; abundance: many; d_gene: TRBD1; CDR3aa: CASSYVRGSSQPQHF; CDR3nt: TGTGCCAGCAGTTACGTCAGGGGGAGCTCTCAGCCCCAGCATTTT
j_gene: TRBJ1-1; v_gene: TRBV30; abundance: few; d_gene: -; CDR3aa: CAWDRDTNTEAFF; CDR3nt: TGTGCCTGGGACAGAGACACGAACACTGAAGCTTTCTTT
j_gene: TRBJ2-2; v_gene: TRBV29-1; abundance: many; d_gene: -; CDR3aa: CSAWTANTGELFF; CDR3nt: TGCAGCGCCTGGACTGCGAACACCGGGGAGCTGTTTTTT
j_gene: TRBJ1-6; v_gene: TRBV28; abundance: many; d_gene: -; CDR3aa: CASKNHSQLSPLHF; CDR3nt: TGTGCCAGCAAAAACCATAGCCAGTTATCACCCCTCCACTTT
j_gene: TRBJ1-2; v_gene: TRBV27; abundance: few; d_gene: -; CDR3aa: CASRAGRNYGYTF; CDR3nt: TGTGCCAGCAGGGCGGGGAGGAACTATGGCTACACCTTC
j_gene: TRBJ1-1; v_gene: TRBV30; abundance: many; d_gene: -; CDR3aa: CAWSRYGPEAFF; CDR3nt: TGTGCCTGGAGTCGGTACGGCCCTGAAGCTTTCTTT
j_gene: TRBJ1-1; v_gene: TRBV10-2; abundance: many; d_gene: -; CDR3aa: CASSPRGNTEAFF; CDR3nt: TGCGCCAGCAGTCCCAGGGGGAACACTGAAGCTTTCTTT
j_gene: TRBJ1-1; v_gene: TRBV3-1; abundance: many; d_gene: -; CDR3aa: CASSHGPNTEAFF; CDR3nt: TGTGCCAGCAGCCACGGTCCGAACACTGAAGCTTTCTTT
j_gene: TRBJ2-4; v_gene: TRBV6-1; abundance: many; d_gene: TRBD1; CDR3aa: CASRSQGEAKNIQYF; CDR3nt: TGTGCCAGCAGGTCACAGGGGGAAGCCAAAAACATTCAGTACTTC
j_gene: TRBJ2-2; v_gene: TRBV4-1; abundance: -; d_gene: -; CDR3aa: CASSQDRSTGELFF; CDR3nt: TGCGCCAGCAGCCAAGATCGGAGTACCGGGGAGCTGTTTTTT
j_gene: TRBJ2-5; v_gene: TRBV19; abundance: many; d_gene: -; CDR3aa: CASSPSRLEVETQYF; CDR3nt: TGTGCCAGTAGCCCTTCAAGACTAGAAGTGGAGACCCAGTACTTC
j_gene: TRBJ1-5; v_gene: TRBV20-1; abundance: many; d_gene: -; CDR3aa: CSALPGTFNQPQHF; CDR3nt: TGCAGTGCGCTTCCCGGGACATTCAATCAGCCCCAGCATTTT
j_gene: TRBJ2-6; v_gene: TRBV28; abundance: many; d_gene: TRBD1; CDR3aa: CASLPGQGYSGANVLTF; CDR3nt: TGTGCCAGCCTTCCGGGACAGGGGTATTCTGGGGCCAACGTCCTGACTTTC
j_gene: TRBJ1-2; v_gene: TRBV7-2; abundance: -; d_gene: -; CDR3aa: CASSPPRGSNYGYTF; CDR3nt: TGTGCCAGCAGCCCCCCCCGGGGCAGTAACTATGGCTACACCTTC
j_gene: TRBJ2-6; v_gene: TRBV5-1; abundance: few; d_gene: -; CDR3aa: CASSRGDSVSGANVLTF; CDR3nt: TGCGCCAGCAGCCGGGGGGACAGCGTCTCTGGGGCCAACGTCCTGACTTTC
j_gene: TRBJ2-2; v_gene: TRBV9; abundance: many; d_gene: -; CDR3aa: CASSVSWTVNTGELFF; CDR3nt: TGTGCCAGCAGCGTAAGTTGGACGGTGAACACCGGGGAGCTGTTTTTT
j_gene: TRBJ2-7; v_gene: TRBV6-2/TRBV6-3; abundance: -; d_gene: -; CDR3aa: CASRRAGQTYEQYF; CDR3nt: TGTGCCAGCAGACGGGCGGGACAGACCTACGAGCAGTACTTC
j_gene: TRBJ1-1; v_gene: TRBV29-1; abundance: many; d_gene: -; CDR3aa: CSVGFPNAEAFF; CDR3nt: TGCAGCGTGGGGTTCCCGAACGCTGAAGCTTTCTTT
j_gene: TRBJ1-2; v_gene: TRBV20-1; abundance: many; d_gene: -; CDR3aa: CSARWLGDSYGYTF; CDR3nt: TGCAGTGCTAGATGGTTGGGGGATTCCTATGGCTACACCTTC
j_gene: TRBJ1-3; v_gene: TRBV29-1; abundance: many; d_gene: TRBD1; CDR3aa: CSVSTGDGNTIYF; CDR3nt: TGCAGCGTTTCAACAGGGGACGGAAACACCATATATTTT
j_gene: TRBJ2-7; v_gene: TRBV12-3/TRBV12-4; abundance: many; d_gene: -; CDR3aa: CASSSELVRSYEQYF; CDR3nt: TGTGCCAGCAGCTCAGAGCTAGTGAGGTCCTACGAGCAGTACTTC
j_gene: TRBJ2-4; v_gene: TRBV28; abundance: many; d_gene: TRBD2; CDR3aa: CASTARALRLAQSGIQYF; CDR3nt: TGTGCCAGCACCGCGAGGGCCTTGAGACTAGCCCAATCGGGCATTCAGTACTTC
j_gene: TRBJ1-2; v_gene: TRBV12-3/TRBV12-4; abundance: many; d_gene: TRBD1; CDR3aa: CASSPPETGVFGGYTF; CDR3nt: TGCGCCAGCAGCCCCCCCGAGACAGGGGTGTTCGGTGGCTACACCTTC
j_gene: TRBJ1-1; v_gene: TRBV6-1; abundance: -; d_gene: TRBD1; CDR3aa: CASSEPARGDTEAFF; CDR3nt: TGTGCCAGCAGTGAACCCGCCAGGGGGGACACTGAAGCTTTCTTT
j_gene: TRBJ1-1; v_gene: TRBV28; abundance: -; d_gene: -; CDR3aa: CASRNSRARAFF; CDR3nt: TGTGCCAGCAGGAACAGCAGGGCTAGAGCTTTCTTT
j_gene: TRBJ1-1; v_gene: TRBV6-1; abundance: -; d_gene: TRBD1; CDR3aa: CASKQGANPRWGTEAFF; CDR3nt: TGTGCCAGCAAACAGGGGGCTAATCCCCGCTGGGGCACTGAAGCTTTCTTT
j_gene: TRBJ1-5; v_gene: TRBV12-3/TRBV12-4; abundance: many; d_gene: -; CDR3aa: CASSLAPNQPQHF; CDR3nt: TGTGCCAGCAGTTTAGCTCCGAATCAGCCCCAGCATTTT
j_gene: TRBJ2-7; v_gene: TRBV6-1; abundance: few; d_gene: TRBD1; CDR3aa: CASRNIPGQGTYEQYF; CDR3nt: TGTGCCAGCAGAAATATACCGGGACAGGGGACTTACGAGCAGTACTTC
j_gene: TRBJ1-1; v_gene: TRBV12-3/TRBV12-4; abundance: many; d_gene: -; CDR3aa: CASSTGTGTMNTEAFF; CDR3nt: TGTGCCAGCAGTACCGGGACCGGGACTATGAACACTGAAGCTTTCTTT
j_gene: TRBJ1-1; v_gene: TRBV28; abundance: many; d_gene: -; CDR3aa: CASSFLGGPEPEAFF; CDR3nt: TGTGCCAGCAGTTTCCTGGGAGGGCCTGAACCTGAAGCTTTCTTT
j_gene: TRBJ2-7; v_gene: TRBV6-1; abundance: many; d_gene: -; CDR3aa: CASREAEAAYEQYF; CDR3nt: TGTGCCAGCAGAGAAGCGGAGGCGGCCTACGAGCAGTACTTC
j_gene: TRBJ1-1; v_gene: TRBV30; abundance: many; d_gene: -; CDR3aa: CAWSSGPGAFF; CDR3nt: TGTGCCTGGAGTTCCGGCCCCGGAGCTTTCTTT
j_gene: TRBJ2-7; v_gene: TRBV28; abundance: -; d_gene: -; CDR3aa: CASSYPQGQQYF; CDR3nt: TGTGCCAGCAGTTACCCCCAGGGCCAGCAGTACTTC
j_gene: TRBJ1-2; v_gene: TRBV12-3/TRBV12-4; abundance: many; d_gene: -; CDR3aa: CASSLADKLRGYTF; CDR3nt: TGTGCCAGCAGTTTGGCGGACAAATTAAGGGGCTACACCTTC
j_gene: TRBJ2-7; v_gene: TRBV30; abundance: many; d_gene: TRBD2; CDR3aa: CAWSVLAGGVSEQYF; CDR3nt: TGTGCCTGGAGTGTACTGGCGGGAGGGGTGAGCGAGCAGTACTTC
j_gene: TRBJ1-1; v_gene: TRBV12-3/TRBV12-4; abundance: many; d_gene: TRBD1; CDR3aa: CASRAWDRESTEAFF; CDR3nt: TGTGCCAGCAGGGCATGGGACAGGGAAAGCACTGAAGCTTTCTTT
j_gene: TRBJ2-7; v_gene: TRBV2; abundance: many; d_gene: -; CDR3aa: CASSGATSTYEQYF; CDR3nt: TGTGCCAGCAGTGGAGCCACTAGTACCTACGAGCAGTACTTC
j_gene: TRBJ1-1; v_gene: TRBV12-3/TRBV12-4; abundance: once; d_gene: -; CDR3aa: CASSFRSYTEAFF; CDR3nt: TGTGCCAGCAGTTTCCGATCATACACTGAAGCTTTCTTT
j_gene: TRBJ2-2; v_gene: TRBV20-1; abundance: many; d_gene: -; CDR3aa: CSAAGWEDTGELFF; CDR3nt: TGCAGTGCTGCAGGGTGGGAGGACACCGGGGAGCTGTTTTTT
j_gene: TRBJ1-3; v_gene: TRBV7-2; abundance: -; d_gene: TRBD1; CDR3aa: CASSPWTGIGNTIYF; CDR3nt: TGTGCCAGCAGCCCCTGGACAGGGATAGGAAACACCATATATTTT
j_gene: TRBJ2-7; v_gene: TRBV6-5; abundance: few; d_gene: TRBD2; CDR3aa: CASSYWPSGSYEQYF; CDR3nt: TGTGCCAGCAGTTATTGGCCTAGCGGGAGTTACGAGCAGTACTTC
j_gene: TRBJ2-5; v_gene: TRBV6-1; abundance: few; d_gene: -; CDR3aa: CASSNFRGSQETQYF; CDR3nt: TGTGCCAGCAGCAACTTCAGGGGCTCCCAAGAGACCCAGTACTTC
j_gene: TRBJ2-7; v_gene: TRBV27; abundance: once; d_gene: TRBD2; CDR3aa: CASSWTSGSFFGEQYF; CDR3nt: TGTGCCAGCAGTTGGACTAGCGGGAGTTTTTTTGGCGAGCAGTACTTC
j_gene: TRBJ2-7; v_gene: TRBV7-9; abundance: many; d_gene: -; CDR3aa: CASSLLTYEQYF; CDR3nt: TGTGCCAGCAGCTTGCTTACCTACGAGCAGTACTTC
j_gene: TRBJ2-5; v_gene: TRBV6-1; abundance: -; d_gene: -; CDR3aa: CASRGAGQTFQETQYF; CDR3nt: TGTGCCAGCAGGGGAGCGGGACAGACCTTCCAAGAGACCCAGTACTTC
j_gene: TRBJ2-7; v_gene: TRBV6-1; abundance: -; d_gene: -; CDR3aa: CASSVGSLYEQYF; CDR3nt: TGTGCCAGCAGTGTCGGCAGCCTCTACGAGCAGTACTTC
j_gene: TRBJ2-5; v_gene: TRBV24-1; abundance: many; d_gene: TRBD2; CDR3aa: CATSEGTSGRGETQYF; CDR3nt: TGTGCCACCAGTGAGGGGACTAGCGGGAGAGGAGAGACCCAGTACTTC
j_gene: TRBJ2-7; v_gene: TRBV5-1; abundance: many; d_gene: TRBD2; CDR3aa: CASSLGAGQYF; CDR3nt: TGCGCCAGCAGCTTGGGAGCGGGACAGTACTTC
j_gene: TRBJ2-3; v_gene: TRBV10-2; abundance: many; d_gene: -; CDR3aa: CASIKGRGTDTQYF; CDR3nt: TGCGCCAGCATCAAGGGAAGGGGCACAGATACGCAGTATTTT